The next 4 T cell receptor beta chains were all read from a single sample in a study of cytomegalovirus exposure and HLA in healthy donors. PCR amplification relied on 60 Vbeta primers (plus 13 Jbeta primers). The repertoire was sequenced with immunoSEQ multiplex PCR; TCRdb's copy has only in-frame clones and lacks some. The table includes roughly 120,000 clones, 70% to 85% detected once. Sample: PBMCs. The receptor source for this set is a human donor in good health.

For this clone: The junction departs from the called germline gene at one end, perhaps through a read error. The rearrangement joins TRBV2 to TRBJ2-6, with 13 positions matching TRBD2. Germline CDR1 is SNHLY and CDR2 is FYNNEI. The CDR3 has 19 residues. Written as DNA, the CDR3 is TGTGCCAGCAGTGAAAGGGGACTAGCGGGGTTTTATGGGGCCAACGGCCTGACTTTC. The encoded protein is CASSERGLAGFYGANGLTF.

The chain joins TRBV28 to TRBJ1-4, with D possibly matching TRBD1 (6 bases). Per germline, CDR1 MDHEN and CDR2 SYDVKM. Trimming took off 2 bases at V and 4 bases at J, with 14 bases between the two ends. The CDR3 is 16 residues long. The CDR3 DNA reads as TGTGCCAGCAGTTTAAGGTCCGGACAGCGTAATGAAAAACTGTTTTTT. It is translated as CASSLRSGQRNEKLFF.

J is TRBJ1-1 and V is TRBV6-6; weak D call: TRBD1 (5 bases). The CDR3 sequence is 13 residues long. Germline loops: CDR1 MNHNY, CDR2 SVGAGI (reference sequence). V was pared by 3 bases and J by 3 bases, with 8 bases between. The CDR3 here is CASSYRGDTEAFF. The CDR3 DNA is TGTGCCAGCAGTTATCGGGGGGACACTGAAGCTTTCTTT.

The V gene is TRBV27, the J gene TRBJ2-3, with TRBD2 matching over 10 bases. Germline CDR1 and CDR2: MNHEY and SMNVEV (reference sequence). CDR3 size: 16 residues. Losses at the gene ends were 4 bases for V and 1 base for J; bases not matched to a gene: 5. CDR3 loop: CASSSRGTSGTDTQYF. The CDR3 DNA reads TGTGCCAGCAGTTCCAGAGGGACTAGCGGCACAGATACGCAGTATTTT.